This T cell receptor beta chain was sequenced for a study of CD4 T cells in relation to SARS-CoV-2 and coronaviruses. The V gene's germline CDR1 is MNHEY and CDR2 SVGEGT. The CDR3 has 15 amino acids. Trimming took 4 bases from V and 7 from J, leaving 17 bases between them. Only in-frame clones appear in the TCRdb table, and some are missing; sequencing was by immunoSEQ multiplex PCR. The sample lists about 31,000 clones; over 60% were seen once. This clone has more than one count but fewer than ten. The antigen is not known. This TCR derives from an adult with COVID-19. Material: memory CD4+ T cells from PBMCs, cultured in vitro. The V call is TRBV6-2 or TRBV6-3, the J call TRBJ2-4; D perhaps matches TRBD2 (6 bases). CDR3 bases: TGTGCCAGCAGTTCCGGGACGGGAGCTAGGAACATTCAGTACTTC. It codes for CASSSGTGARNIQYF.